This T cell receptor beta chain was obtained from a study of OX40 agonist ivuxolimab in advanced cancers. TCRdb's table, derived via immunoSEQ multiplex PCR, lists solely in-frame clones and lacks some. This sample has around 66,000 clones; about nine tenths occur once, and the top ten carry about 2.1%. This receptor was taken from an adult with an advanced solid tumor such as melanoma, head and neck, liver or kidney cancer. The input for sequencing was CD4+ or CD8+ T cells sorted from blood, taken in a trial of the OX40 agonist ivuxolimab.

This CDR3 is CASSFQEAAGNTIYF. In nucleotides, the CDR3 is TGTGCCAGCAGTTTCCAGGAGGCAGCTGGAAACACCATATATTTT. V gene TRBV28 combines with J gene TRBJ1-3; D unclear. CDR3 size: 15 residues. Germline values: CDR1 MDHEN, CDR2 SYDVKM. With 3 bases removed from V and 2 bases from J, the gap between germline ends came to 11 bases.